The rows below give T cell receptor beta chains drawn from one sample of a study of shared clonotypes between healthy human individuals. TCRdb's table, derived via immunoSEQ multiplex PCR, lists solely in-frame clones and lacks some. The sample has fewer than 600,000 clones, over 60% seen once. Sample: PBMCs. All receptors come from a middle-aged woman in good health. Some clones in this sample may be carry-over from other donors' samples. Each CDR3 is given with its conserved first and last residue. Each record gives: J gene, D gene, V gene, clone size, CDR3 DNA, CDR3 protein. D genes are given only for firm matches. The size field is filled for only some rows; it gives once, few, many or a size class.

j_call: TRBJ1-5; d_call: -; v_call: TRBV29-1; clone_size: -; cdr3_nt: TGCAGCGTTGTTCAGACAGCCAATCAGCCCCAGCATTTT; cdr3_aa: CSVVQTANQPQHF
j_call: TRBJ2-3; d_call: -; v_call: TRBV29-1; clone_size: -; cdr3_nt: TGCAGCGTTGGCTACGGGCCCCCTAGCACAGATACGCAGTATTTT; cdr3_aa: CSVGYGPPSTDTQYF
j_call: TRBJ2-7; d_call: TRBD2; v_call: TRBV2; clone_size: -; cdr3_nt: TGTGCCAGCAGTGAAGGGCGCGGGAGGTACGAGCAGTACTTC; cdr3_aa: CASSEGRGRYEQYF
j_call: TRBJ2-2; d_call: -; v_call: TRBV7-2; clone_size: -; cdr3_nt: TGTGCCAGCAGCGCGGACTATTCGAACACCGGGGAGCTGTTTTTT; cdr3_aa: CASSADYSNTGELFF
j_call: TRBJ1-5; d_call: -; v_call: TRBV19; clone_size: -; cdr3_nt: TGTGCCAGTAGAATGAATAATCAGCCCCAGCATTTT; cdr3_aa: CASRMNNQPQHF
j_call: TRBJ1-2; d_call: TRBD1; v_call: TRBV7-3; clone_size: -; cdr3_nt: TGTGCCAGCAGCGCGGACAGGGGGGACTATGGCTACACCTTC; cdr3_aa: CASSADRGDYGYTF
j_call: TRBJ2-7; d_call: -; v_call: TRBV7-9; clone_size: once; cdr3_nt: TGTGCCAGCAGCTTCCTTTCCTACGAGCAGTACTTC; cdr3_aa: CASSFLSYEQYF
j_call: TRBJ1-1; d_call: -; v_call: TRBV5-1; clone_size: -; cdr3_nt: TGCGCCAGCAGCTTGCCCATTGGGGACACTGAAGCTTTCTTT; cdr3_aa: CASSLPIGDTEAFF
j_call: TRBJ2-6; d_call: -; v_call: TRBV6-1; clone_size: -; cdr3_nt: TGTGCCAGCAGTGAAAGGGCCAACGTCCTGACTTTC; cdr3_aa: CASSERANVLTF
j_call: TRBJ2-1; d_call: -; v_call: TRBV6-4; clone_size: many; cdr3_nt: TGTGCCAGCAGCCCTGACAGGTACAATGAGCAGTTCTTC; cdr3_aa: CASSPDRYNEQFF
j_call: TRBJ2-6; d_call: -; v_call: TRBV18; clone_size: -; cdr3_nt: TGTGCCAGCTCACCGCGCGAAGTATCTGGGGCCAACGTCCTGACTTTC; cdr3_aa: CASSPREVSGANVLTF
j_call: TRBJ2-7; d_call: -; v_call: TRBV28; clone_size: many; cdr3_nt: TGTGCCAGCAGTTTTATATTCCCCGGGCGGCCCCGCTCCTACGAGCAGTACTTC; cdr3_aa: CASSFIFPGRPRSYEQYF
j_call: TRBJ1-2; d_call: TRBD1; v_call: TRBV25-1; clone_size: -; cdr3_nt: TGTGCCAGCAGGGGCTGGACAGGAGCTAACTATGGCTACACCTTC; cdr3_aa: CASRGWTGANYGYTF
j_call: TRBJ2-7; d_call: TRBD2; v_call: TRBV5-1; clone_size: -; cdr3_nt: TGCGCCAGCAGCTGGACTAGCGGGGGTTCCTACGAGCAGTACTTC; cdr3_aa: CASSWTSGGSYEQYF
j_call: TRBJ1-4; d_call: TRBD1; v_call: TRBV27; clone_size: few; cdr3_nt: TGTGCCAGCAGTTCATACAGACAGGGAGCAACTAATGAAAAACTGTTTTTT; cdr3_aa: CASSSYRQGATNEKLFF
j_call: TRBJ1-5; d_call: -; v_call: TRBV15; clone_size: -; cdr3_nt: TGTGCCACCAGCGATTGGAGGGGACGAAACAATCAGCCCCAGCATTTT; cdr3_aa: CATSDWRGRNNQPQHF
j_call: TRBJ2-5; d_call: TRBD1; v_call: TRBV28; clone_size: -; cdr3_nt: TGTGCCAGCAGGACAGGGAATGTTGGGGAGCAGTACTTC; cdr3_aa: CASRTGNVGEQYF
j_call: TRBJ2-7; d_call: -; v_call: TRBV6-5; clone_size: many; cdr3_nt: TGTGCCAGCAGGCAGGCAGGGGTCCACGAGCAGTACTTC; cdr3_aa: CASRQAGVHEQYF
j_call: TRBJ1-5; d_call: -; v_call: TRBV28; clone_size: -; cdr3_nt: TGTGCCAGCAGTCCCCCCGCCAGGCGTAATCAGCCCCAGCATTTT; cdr3_aa: CASSPPARRNQPQHF
j_call: TRBJ2-1; d_call: TRBD2; v_call: TRBV5-1; clone_size: -; cdr3_nt: TGCGCCAGCAGCCGGACTAGCGGGAGAGGCTACAATGAGCAGTTCTTC; cdr3_aa: CASSRTSGRGYNEQFF